The 17 T cell receptor beta chains below all came from one sample that was sequenced in a study of cytomegalovirus exposure and HLA in healthy donors. The PCR made use of 60 Vbeta and 13 Jbeta primers. Measured with immunoSEQ multiplex PCR; TCRdb has only the in-frame clones, and not every one. This sample has roughly 140,000 clones, with 72% found just once. Source material: PBMCs. The origin of the receptors is a man aged 35 to 55 in good health and CMV-seronegative.

The table lists this clone with a count of one. V and J are TRBV7-8 and TRBJ1-2, with D maybe TRBD1 (6 bases). This CDR3 contains 12 residues. With 2 bases removed from V and 5 bases from J, the gap between germline ends came to 6 bases. Germline values: CDR1 SGHVS, CDR2 FQNEAQ. The DNA for the CDR3 is TGTGCCAGCAGCTTACAGGGGTATGGCTACACCTTC. It yields the protein CASSLQGYGYTF.

This clone was observed a handful of times. V is TRBV7-2 and J is TRBJ1-4; D unclear. Germline V CDR1 and CDR2: SGHTA, FQGNSA. The CDR3 has 14 amino acids. Trimming took 1 base from V and 12 from J, leaving 15 bases between them. This CDR3 is CASSLGENIKELFF. CDR3 nucleotide sequence: TGTGCCAGCAGCTTAGGGGAGAACATAAAAGAACTGTTTTTT.

The chain couples TRBV5-1 to TRBJ2-1; TRBD2 agrees at 12 bases. Per germline, CDR1 SGHRS and CDR2 YFSETQ. The CDR3 has 16 residues. V shed 4 bases and J 14 bases; nucleotides not matched to a gene: 16. This chain's CDR3 is CASSPEGTSGLAGEFF. CDR3 DNA sequence: TGCGCCAGCAGCCCCGAAGGGACTAGCGGGCTGGCTGGAGAGTTCTTC.

J is TRBJ1-1 and V is TRBV6-1; TRBD1 might be the D (5 bases). The germline V gene has CDR1 MNHNS and CDR2 SASEGT. Trimming left V 5 bases short and J 8 bases short, with 15 bases between. The CDR3 has 13 residues. The CDR3 DNA is TGTGCCAGCAGTCCACTCACGGGGGGGGAAGCTTTCTTT. This codes for CASSPLTGGEAFF.

The CDR3 protein is CASSAGRSNQPQHF. DNA for the CDR3: TGTGCCAGCAGCGCAGGCCGTAGCAATCAGCCCCAGCATTTT. The chain links TRBV5-4 to TRBJ1-5, with D unresolved. This CDR3 region has 14 residues. V was cut by 4 bases and J by 0 bases, with 8 bases left in between. Germline V gene lookup returns CDR1 SGHNT and CDR2 YYREEE (reference sequence).

The chain couples TRBV4-1 to TRBJ2-3; tentative D call: TRBD1 (5 bases). V gave up 0 bases and J gave up 4 bases, with 20 bases separating them. In germline, CDR1 is MGHRA, CDR2 YSYEKL. The CDR3 runs to 18 residues. The CDR3 protein is CASSQDVRSQGRADTQYF. CDR3 DNA: TGCGCCAGCAGCCAAGATGTGAGATCGCAGGGCCGGGCAGATACGCAGTATTTT.

The J gene is TRBJ1-4, the V gene TRBV5-1; a possible D gene is TRBD1 (5 bases). CDR3 length equals 14 residues. Germline V gene data show CDR1 as SGHRS and CDR2 as YFSETQ. The V and J ends lost 0 bases and 6 bases respectively, with 9 bases between them. CDR3: CASSLGGGDEKLFF. The CDR3 DNA sequence: TGCGCCAGCAGCTTGGGGGGGGGAGATGAAAAACTGTTTTTT.

The chain has TRBV5-6 and TRBJ1-1; a weak D match, TRBD1 (6 bases). CDR1 SGHDT and CDR2 YYEEEE come from the germline V gene. The CDR3 contains 13 residues. V gave up 4 bases and J gave up 8 bases, with 15 bases separating them. Here the CDR3 reads CASSLAGGSEAFF. For the CDR3, the DNA is TGTGCCAGCAGCCTGGCGGGGGGCAGCGAAGCTTTCTTT.

The chain employs TRBV13 and TRBJ2-3, with 7 bases lining up with TRBD2. CDR3 size: 17 residues. The V gene end was trimmed by 0 bases and the J gene end by 4 bases; junction bases not matched to a gene: 10. Germline V gene data show CDR1 as PRHDT and CDR2 as FYEKMQ (reference sequence). The CDR3 sequence is CASSLGGGLAGSDTQYF. CDR3 coding DNA: TGTGCCAGCAGCTTAGGGGGTGGCTTAGCGGGCTCAGATACGCAGTATTTT.

This clone was seen a single time. The gene calls are TRBV2 and TRBJ2-1, with 8 positions matching TRBD1. Germline CDR1 and CDR2: SNHLY and FYNNEI. The length of the CDR3 is 15 residues. Unmatched junction bases numbered 9, after V lost 5 bases and J lost 6 bases. The chain's CDR3 is CASSRQGTPGNEQFF. The CDR3 DNA reads as TGTGCCAGCAGTAGACAGGGGACTCCGGGCAATGAGCAGTTCTTC.

The V call is TRBV9, the J call TRBJ2-1; D gene ambiguous. Looked up from germline, CDR1 is SGDLS and CDR2 is YYNGEE. V was cut by 2 bases and J by 8 bases, with 11 bases left in between. The CDR3 spans 13 residues. The CDR3 loop reads CASSVYGEDEQFF. The CDR3 DNA reads as TGTGCCAGCAGCGTTTACGGCGAGGATGAGCAGTTCTTC.

The chain carries TRBV4-2 and TRBJ2-6; possibly TRBD1 for D (5 bases). The CDR3 loop spans 18 amino acids. Trimming left V 1 base short and J 3 bases short, with 16 bases between. Germline assignment: CDR1 LGHNA and CDR2 YNFKEQ. For the CDR3, the DNA is TGTGCCAGCAGCCAAGTGGGCAGGGTGCTTAGTGGGGCCAACGTCCTGACTTTC. Encoded protein: CASSQVGRVLSGANVLTF.

This clone was counted only a few times. The rearrangement joins TRBV27 to TRBJ2-3, with TRBD1 identical over 8 bases. J was trimmed by 4 bases and V by 5 bases; bases with no gene match: 2. From germline, CDR1 is MNHEY and CDR2 SMNVEV (reference sequence). CDR3 size: 13 residues. CDR3 bases: TGTGCCAGCAGTCCACAGGGGGCAGATACGCAGTATTTT. This translates into CASSPQGADTQYF.

The chain uses TRBV9 and TRBJ1-2, with TRBD1 matching over 10 bases. The CDR3 spans 14 residues. Germline CDR1 reads SGDLS; CDR2 reads YYNGEE. V lost 0 bases and J lost 8; bases outside the gene matches: 4. CDR3 sequence: CASSVGQGAYGYTF. CDR3 coding DNA: TGTGCCAGCAGCGTAGGACAGGGGGCGTACGGCTACACCTTC. Together with reference TRBV9 and TRBJ1-2, the CDR3 gives the full variable domain: DSGVTQTPKHLITATGQRVTLRCSPRSGDLSVYWYQQSLDQGLQFLIQYYNGEERAKGNILERFSAQQFPDLHSELNLSSLELGDSALYFCASSVGQGAYGYTFGSGTRLTVV.

The chain has TRBV7-6 and TRBJ2-1; 10 nucleotides match TRBD1. The junction had 15 bases not matched to a gene; V was cut back by 5 bases and J by 5 bases. CDR3 length equals 18 residues. Looked up from germline, CDR1 is SGHVS and CDR2 is FNYEAQ. CDR3 in DNA: TGTGCCAGCAGCCTCCCCGGACCGGGACAGGGGCGAAACAATGAGCAGTTCTTC. Amino acids: CASSLPGPGQGRNNEQFF.

This clone appeared a few times. CDR3 sequence: CASSVDGVGPGQLGNYGYTF. The DNA for the CDR3 is TGTGCCAGCAGCGTAGATGGTGTCGGGCCAGGGCAGTTGGGTAACTATGGCTACACCTTC. The chain employs TRBV9 and TRBJ1-2; D is perhaps TRBD1 (5 bases). The V and J ends lost 0 bases and 1 base respectively, with 25 bases between them. Per germline, CDR1 SGDLS and CDR2 YYNGEE. This CDR3 spans 20 amino acids.

The rearrangement links TRBV27 to TRBJ2-5, with D perhaps TRBD2 (6 bases). V gave up 5 bases and J gave up 5 bases, with 15 bases separating them. In germline, CDR1 is MNHEY, CDR2 SMNVEV (reference sequence). The CDR3 sequence is 14 residues long. This chain's CDR3 is CASSPRLGGETQYF. DNA of the CDR3: TGTGCCAGCAGTCCAAGACTAGGCGGGGAGACCCAGTACTTC.